This T cell receptor beta chain was documented in a study of cytomegalovirus exposure and HLA in healthy donors. The study, taken as a whole, reports: When analyzed later, the rates of TCR association showed variation by HLA locus, with DRB1 the most and HLA-C the fewest. An analysis done earlier found most TCR beta V segments productive about 90% or about 30% of the time.

The PCR made use of 60 Vbeta and 13 Jbeta primers. Sequencing used immunoSEQ multiplex PCR; TCRdb keeps in-frame clones, though not all of them. The sample lists more than 110,000 clones, over 80% occurring once. As regards this clone: Its antigen is currently unknown.

CDR3 length: 14 residues. Germline V CDR1 and CDR2: MGHDK, SYGVNS. V dropped 1 base and J dropped 3 bases, with 7 bases sitting between them. Sequencing was carried out using PBMCs. J is TRBJ2-1 and V is TRBV25-1; no reliable D call. This sequence was found in a female donor in good health and CMV-seronegative. CDR3 DNA: TGTGCCAGCAGTGAATCTCGGGTCTACAATGAGCAGTTCTTC. Protein: CASSESRVYNEQFF.